This T cell receptor (beta chain) is from a study of cytomegalovirus exposure and HLA in healthy donors. The germline CDR1 and CDR2 sequences are SGHNT and YYREEE (reference sequence). V was clipped by 4 bases and J by 4 bases, with 14 bases between them. The CDR3 sequence is 15 residues long. Researchers ran the PCR with 60 Vbeta and 13 Jbeta primers. The repertoire was sequenced with immunoSEQ multiplex PCR; TCRdb's copy has only in-frame clones and lacks some. This sample carries about 140,000 clones, roughly three quarters of them seen once, and the ten largest clones take approximately 1.8%. V and J are TRBV5-4 and TRBJ2-2; D gene unclear. Sequenced sample: PBMCs. This clonotype originated in a woman aged 25 to 45 in good health and CMV-seronegative. The CDR3 bases are TGTGCCAGCAGCCCGATGGTAGAAACCACCGGGGAGCTGTTTTTT. Translation: CASSPMVETTGELFF.